These T cell receptor beta chains were read from a single sample in a study of neoadjuvant nivolumab and ipilimumab in lung cancer. Measured with immunoSEQ multiplex PCR; TCRdb has only the in-frame clones, and not every one. The data contain roughly 19,000 clones, about 77% of them singletons. Here the sequenced sample was tumor tissue, taken after neoadjuvant nivolumab, alone or with ipilimumab, at or shortly before surgery. These receptors were taken from an adult with non-small cell lung cancer. CDR3s include the opening cysteine and the closing phenylalanine or tryptophan. Fields, in order: CDR3 DNA, CDR3 protein, V gene, D gene, J gene, clone size, CDR3 length. The D gene is left open where the match is weak. For some rows the clone size is stated as once, few or many, or as a class when expanded; others skip it.

DNA: TGCGCCAGCATCAGGGACCTGAACACCGGGGAGCTGTTTTTT
CDR3: CASIRDLNTGELFF
V: TRBV10-1
D: .
J: TRBJ2-2
size: .
length: 14

DNA: TGTGCCAGCAGTTTACTTGGGAGGTCTAGCACAGATACGCAGTATTTT
CDR3: CASSLLGRSSTDTQYF
V: TRBV28
D: .
J: TRBJ2-3
size: large
length: 16

DNA: TGCAGCGTCACGGGGGAGCAGTACTTC
CDR3: CSVTGEQYF
V: TRBV29-1
D: .
J: TRBJ2-7
size: .
length: 9

DNA: TGTGCCAGCAGCTTAGAGCTGGGACAGGGGACGGTTGAGCAGTTCTTC
CDR3: CASSLELGQGTVEQFF
V: TRBV7-2
D: TRBD1
J: TRBJ2-1
size: .
length: 16

DNA: TGTGCCAGCAGTTACTCGCGACAGAGAAACACTGAAGCTTTCTTT
CDR3: CASSYSRQRNTEAFF
V: TRBV6-5
D: .
J: TRBJ1-1
size: .
length: 15

DNA: TGTGCCAGCAGTTACAAAGGACTAGCGGGAGATGAGCAGTTCTTC
CDR3: CASSYKGLAGDEQFF
V: TRBV6-6
D: TRBD2
J: TRBJ2-1
size: .
length: 15

DNA: TGTGCCAGCTCCCCTCGAGCAGGGACTAATGAAAAACTGTTTTTT
CDR3: CASSPRAGTNEKLFF
V: TRBV18
D: .
J: TRBJ1-4
size: .
length: 15

DNA: TGTGCCAGCAGCCTACAGGGGTTTAACTATGGCTACACCTTC
CDR3: CASSLQGFNYGYTF
V: TRBV7-2
D: TRBD1
J: TRBJ1-2
size: .
length: 14

DNA: TGTGCCAGCGGGCGTGGTTGGCCTAGCGGGAGACATGAGCAGTTCTTC
CDR3: CASGRGWPSGRHEQFF
V: TRBV7-2
D: TRBD2
J: TRBJ2-1
size: .
length: 16

DNA: TGTGCCAGCAGTTTGAAGGGGCCCCCCTACGAGCAGTACTTC
CDR3: CASSLKGPPYEQYF
V: TRBV28
D: .
J: TRBJ2-7
size: .
length: 14

DNA: TGTGCCAGCGGGGGTGGAACAACTAATGAAAAACTGTTTTTT
CDR3: CASGGGTTNEKLFF
V: TRBV7-9
D: .
J: TRBJ1-4
size: few
length: 14

DNA: TGTGCCAGTAGTATAACTGGGACAGGGCATGCTTTTTTT
CDR3: CASSITGTGHAFF
V: TRBV19
D: TRBD1
J: TRBJ2-2
size: .
length: 13

DNA: TGTGCCAGCACAGGGACAGGTGGAAAACTGTTTTTT
CDR3: CASTGTGGKLFF
V: TRBV25-1
D: TRBD1
J: TRBJ1-4
size: .
length: 12

DNA: TGTGCCAGCAGCCCTACCTGGAACACAGATACGCAGTATTTT
CDR3: CASSPTWNTDTQYF
V: TRBV7-9
D: .
J: TRBJ2-3
size: .
length: 14

DNA: TGTGCCAGCAGTTTTTTCTTGAACACTGAAGCTTTCTTT
CDR3: CASSFFLNTEAFF
V: TRBV28
D: .
J: TRBJ1-1
size: once
length: 13

DNA: TGTGCCAGCAGTACGACCACGAGTGGGACCGGCCCTAACTATGGCTACACCTTC
CDR3: CASSTTTSGTGPNYGYTF
V: TRBV7-9
D: .
J: TRBJ1-2
size: .
length: 18

DNA: TGTGCCACCAGCAGAGGGAGACAGGGAACCTACGAGCAGTACTTC
CDR3: CATSRGRQGTYEQYF
V: TRBV15
D: TRBD1
J: TRBJ2-7
size: .
length: 15

DNA: TGTGCCAGCAGTTACTACCTATCGGGAGATACGCAGTATTTT
CDR3: CASSYYLSGDTQYF
V: TRBV6-6
D: .
J: TRBJ2-3
size: .
length: 14

DNA: TGTGCCAGCAGCGCCTTGGGGAGCTCTGGAAACACCATATATTTT
CDR3: CASSALGSSGNTIYF
V: TRBV6-1
D: .
J: TRBJ1-3
size: .
length: 15

DNA: TGTGCCTTCGAGTGGGGGGAGACAGGGCTTAACACCGGGGAGCTGTTTTTT
CDR3: CAFEWGETGLNTGELFF
V: TRBV30
D: .
J: TRBJ2-2
size: .
length: 17

DNA: TGTGCCAGCAGCTTCTCCCAAGAGACCCAGTACTTC
CDR3: CASSFSQETQYF
V: TRBV13
D: .
J: TRBJ2-5
size: .
length: 12

DNA: TGTGCCAGCAGCCCCGGGACTAGCGGAGCCCTCACAGATACGCAGTATTTT
CDR3: CASSPGTSGALTDTQYF
V: TRBV7-9
D: TRBD2
J: TRBJ2-3
size: .
length: 17

DNA: TGTGCCAGCAGTGTTGCGGGAGGTGGTGCAGATACGCAGTATTTT
CDR3: CASSVAGGGADTQYF
V: TRBV7-2
D: TRBD2
J: TRBJ2-3
size: .
length: 15

DNA: TGCAGCGTGGGGGCGGCGGCGGGCGGCGAGCAGTACTTC
CDR3: CSVGAAAGGEQYF
V: TRBV29-1
D: .
J: TRBJ2-7
size: .
length: 13

DNA: TGTGCCAGCCGGAGTACCGGGGAGCTGTTTTTT
CDR3: CASRSTGELFF
V: TRBV2
D: .
J: TRBJ2-2
size: .
length: 11

DNA: TGTGCCAGCAGTGACTCATTGAGCACTGAAGCTTTCTTT
CDR3: CASSDSLSTEAFF
V: TRBV6-4
D: .
J: TRBJ1-1
size: .
length: 13

DNA: TGTGCCAGCAGTTTTAGACTAGCGAACACAGATACGCAGTATTTT
CDR3: CASSFRLANTDTQYF
V: TRBV27
D: TRBD2
J: TRBJ2-3
size: medium-sized
length: 15

DNA: TGTGCCAGCTCGCGGGACGGGAACACTGAAGCTTTCTTT
CDR3: CASSRDGNTEAFF
V: TRBV18
D: .
J: TRBJ1-1
size: .
length: 13

DNA: TGCAGCGTAGGACAGGGGGGAGGAAACATTCAGTACTTC
CDR3: CSVGQGGGNIQYF
V: TRBV29-1
D: TRBD1
J: TRBJ2-4
size: .
length: 13

DNA: TGTGCCGAGGGGCGGGGATCCTATGGCTACACCTTC
CDR3: CAEGRGSYGYTF
V: TRBV28
D: .
J: TRBJ1-2
size: .
length: 12

DNA: TGTGCCAGCAGCGTAGACTACTCTGGGGTCGAGCAGTACTTC
CDR3: CASSVDYSGVEQYF
V: TRBV9
D: .
J: TRBJ2-7
size: .
length: 14

DNA: TGTGCCACCCAGGGGGGGTACTCCTACGAGCAGTACTTC
CDR3: CATQGGYSYEQYF
V: TRBV28
D: .
J: TRBJ2-7
size: .
length: 13

DNA: TGTGCCACCAGCAGAGATCAGGCGGGAGGCACAGATACGCAGTATTTT
CDR3: CATSRDQAGGTDTQYF
V: TRBV15
D: TRBD2
J: TRBJ2-3
size: .
length: 16

DNA: TGTGCCAGCAGCTTAGGGGACTATTCTACAGATACGCAGTATTTT
CDR3: CASSLGDYSTDTQYF
V: TRBV5-4
D: TRBD2
J: TRBJ2-3
size: .
length: 15

DNA: TGTGCCAGCAGTGACGGGGGGGGAGGAAACACCATATATTTT
CDR3: CASSDGGGGNTIYF
V: TRBV6-1
D: .
J: TRBJ1-3
size: .
length: 14

DNA: TGCGCCAGCAGCCCCACGTTGTACACAGATACGCAGTATTTT
CDR3: CASSPTLYTDTQYF
V: TRBV4-1
D: .
J: TRBJ2-3
size: once
length: 14

DNA: TGTGCCAGCATTTTAAGGACAGGTTTAGGGACAGATACGCAGTATTTT
CDR3: CASILRTGLGTDTQYF
V: TRBV2
D: TRBD1
J: TRBJ2-3
size: .
length: 16

DNA: TGCAGTGCTACAGCCATCGGCGAGCAGTACTTC
CDR3: CSATAIGEQYF
V: TRBV20-1
D: .
J: TRBJ2-7
size: .
length: 11

DNA: TGTGCCAGCAGTGAGGCGAGGGGCCAGCCCCAGCATTTT
CDR3: CASSEARGQPQHF
V: TRBV6-4
D: .
J: TRBJ1-5
size: few
length: 13

DNA: TGTGCCAGCAGGGGAGTATACGGCTACACCTTC
CDR3: CASRGVYGYTF
V: TRBV7-2
D: .
J: TRBJ1-2
size: .
length: 11

DNA: TGTGCTAGTGGTTTTCGGAGAGATACGCAGTATTTT
CDR3: CASGFRRDTQYF
V: TRBV12-5
D: .
J: TRBJ2-3
size: .
length: 12

DNA: TGCAGCGCGGGCAGGGGCGACTATGGCTACACCTTC
CDR3: CSAGRGDYGYTF
V: TRBV29-1
D: .
J: TRBJ1-2
size: once
length: 12